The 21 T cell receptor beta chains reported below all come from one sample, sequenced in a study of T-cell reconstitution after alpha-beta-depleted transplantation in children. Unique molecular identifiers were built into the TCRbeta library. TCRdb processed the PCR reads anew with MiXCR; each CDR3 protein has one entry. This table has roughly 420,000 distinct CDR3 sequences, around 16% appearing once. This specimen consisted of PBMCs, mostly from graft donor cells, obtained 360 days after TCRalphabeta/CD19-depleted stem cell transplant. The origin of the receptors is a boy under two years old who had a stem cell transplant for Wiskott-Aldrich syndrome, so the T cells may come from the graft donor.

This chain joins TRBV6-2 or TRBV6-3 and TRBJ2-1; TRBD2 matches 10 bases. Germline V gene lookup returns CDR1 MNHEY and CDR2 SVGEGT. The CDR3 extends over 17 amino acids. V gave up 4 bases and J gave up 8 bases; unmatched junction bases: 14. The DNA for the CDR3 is TGTGCCAGCAGTTTCCCAACACTAGCGGGATTCGTCGATGAGCAGTTCTTC. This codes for CASSFPTLAGFVDEQFF.

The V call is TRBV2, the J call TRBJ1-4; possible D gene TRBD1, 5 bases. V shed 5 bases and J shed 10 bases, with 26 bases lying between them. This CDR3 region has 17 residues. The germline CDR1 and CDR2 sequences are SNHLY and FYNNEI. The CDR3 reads CASSHSTLGGVPAKLFF. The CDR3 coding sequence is TGTGCCAGCAGTCACTCCACGTTGGGGGGGGTCCCGGCAAAACTGTTTTTT.

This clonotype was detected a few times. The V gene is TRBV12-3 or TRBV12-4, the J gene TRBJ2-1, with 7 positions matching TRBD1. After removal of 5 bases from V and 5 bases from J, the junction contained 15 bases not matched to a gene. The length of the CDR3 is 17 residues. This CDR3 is CASSPGQTVTGHNEQFF. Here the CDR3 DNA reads TGTGCCAGCAGTCCCGGCCAGACAGTGACAGGGCACAATGAGCAGTTCTTC.

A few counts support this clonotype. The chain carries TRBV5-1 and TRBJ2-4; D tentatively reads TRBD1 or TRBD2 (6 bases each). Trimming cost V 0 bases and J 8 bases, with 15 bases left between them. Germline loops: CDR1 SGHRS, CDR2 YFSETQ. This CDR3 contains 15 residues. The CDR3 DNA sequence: TGCGCCAGCAGCTTGGATCCGGGGGCTAGGGACATTCAGTACTTC. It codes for CASSLDPGARDIQYF.

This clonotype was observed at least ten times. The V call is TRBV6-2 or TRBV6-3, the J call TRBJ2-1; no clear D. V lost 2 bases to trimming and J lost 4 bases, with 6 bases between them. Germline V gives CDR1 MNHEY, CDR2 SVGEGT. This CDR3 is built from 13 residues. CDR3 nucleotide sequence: TGTGCCAGCAGTTACAGTCAATACAATGAGCAGTTCTTC. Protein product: CASSYSQYNEQFF.

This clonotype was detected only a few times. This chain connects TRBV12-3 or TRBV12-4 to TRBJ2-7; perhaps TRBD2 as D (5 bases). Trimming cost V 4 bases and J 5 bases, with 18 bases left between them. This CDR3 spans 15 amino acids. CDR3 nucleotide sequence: TGTGCCAGCAGTTCCCAAAGGGCGAGGCGGGACGAGCAGTACTTC. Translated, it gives CASSSQRARRDEQYF.

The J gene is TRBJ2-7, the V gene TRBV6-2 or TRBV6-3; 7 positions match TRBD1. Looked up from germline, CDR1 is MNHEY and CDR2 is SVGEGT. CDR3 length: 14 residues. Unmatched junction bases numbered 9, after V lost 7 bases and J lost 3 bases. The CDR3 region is CASKSWGQYYEQYF. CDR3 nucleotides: TGTGCCAGCAAATCTTGGGGACAGTACTACGAGCAGTACTTC.

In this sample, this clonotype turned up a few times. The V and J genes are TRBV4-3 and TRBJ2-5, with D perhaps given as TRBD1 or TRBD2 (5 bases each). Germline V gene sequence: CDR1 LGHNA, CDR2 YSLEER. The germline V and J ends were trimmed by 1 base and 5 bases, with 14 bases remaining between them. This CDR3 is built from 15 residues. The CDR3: CASSQADGGVETQYF. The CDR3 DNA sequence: TGCGCCAGCAGCCAAGCGGATGGGGGAGTGGAGACCCAGTACTTC.

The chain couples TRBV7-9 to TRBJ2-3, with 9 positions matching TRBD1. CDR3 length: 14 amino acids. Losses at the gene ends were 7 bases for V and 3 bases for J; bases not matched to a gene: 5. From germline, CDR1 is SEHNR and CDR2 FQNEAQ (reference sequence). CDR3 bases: TGTGCCAGCAAATTGACAGGGGGAACAGATACGCAGTATTTT. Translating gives CASKLTGGTDTQYF. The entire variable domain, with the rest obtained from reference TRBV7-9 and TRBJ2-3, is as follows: DTGVSQNPRHKITKRGQNVTFRCDPISEHNRLYWYRQTLGQGPEFLTYFQNEAQLEKSRLLSDRFSAERPKGSFSTLEIQRTEQGDSAMYLCASKLTGGTDTQYFGPGTRLTVL.

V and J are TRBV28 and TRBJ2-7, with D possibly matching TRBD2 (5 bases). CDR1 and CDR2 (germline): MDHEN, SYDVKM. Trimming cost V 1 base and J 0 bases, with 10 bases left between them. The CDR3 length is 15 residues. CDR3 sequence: CASSLSDWASYEQYF. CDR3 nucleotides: TGTGCCAGCAGTTTATCGGACTGGGCCTCCTACGAGCAGTACTTC. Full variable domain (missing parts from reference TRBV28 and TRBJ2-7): DVKVTQSSRYLVKRTGEKVFLECVQDMDHENMFWYRQDPGLGLRLIYFSYDVKMKEKGDIPEGYSVSREKKERFSLILESASTNQTSMYLCASSLSDWASYEQYFGPGTRLTVT.

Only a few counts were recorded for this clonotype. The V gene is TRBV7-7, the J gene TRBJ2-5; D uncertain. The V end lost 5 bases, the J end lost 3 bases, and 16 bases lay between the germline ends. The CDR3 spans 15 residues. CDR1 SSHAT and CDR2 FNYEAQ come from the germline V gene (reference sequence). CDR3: CASSARPVDKETQYF. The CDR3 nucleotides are TGTGCCAGCAGCGCTCGACCGGTAGATAAAGAGACCCAGTACTTC.

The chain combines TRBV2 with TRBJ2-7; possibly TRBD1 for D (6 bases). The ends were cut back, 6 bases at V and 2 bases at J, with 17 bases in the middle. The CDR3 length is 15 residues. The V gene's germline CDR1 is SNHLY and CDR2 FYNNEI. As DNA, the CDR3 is TGTGCCAGCAGCGCTACAGGGTTCGGGACCTACGAGCAGTACTTC. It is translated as CASSATGFGTYEQYF.

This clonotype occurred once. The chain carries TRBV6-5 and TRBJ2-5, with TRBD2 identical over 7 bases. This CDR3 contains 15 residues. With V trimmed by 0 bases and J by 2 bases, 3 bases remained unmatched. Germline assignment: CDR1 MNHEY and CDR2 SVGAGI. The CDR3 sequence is CASSYSGGSQETQYF. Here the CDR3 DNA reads TGTGCCAGCAGTTACTCCGGGGGGTCACAAGAGACCCAGTACTTC.

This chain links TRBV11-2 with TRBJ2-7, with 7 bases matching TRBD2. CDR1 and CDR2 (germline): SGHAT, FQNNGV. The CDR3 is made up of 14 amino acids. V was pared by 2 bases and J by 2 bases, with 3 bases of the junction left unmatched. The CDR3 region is CASSLFRGAYEQYF. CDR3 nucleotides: TGTGCCAGCAGCTTATTTCGGGGGGCCTACGAGCAGTACTTC.

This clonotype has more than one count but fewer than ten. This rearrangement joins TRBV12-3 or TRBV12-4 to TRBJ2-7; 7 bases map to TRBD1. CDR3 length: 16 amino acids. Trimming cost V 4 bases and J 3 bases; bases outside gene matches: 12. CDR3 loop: CASSSARQGSVYEQYF. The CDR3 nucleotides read TGTGCCAGCAGTTCCGCCCGACAGGGTTCAGTCTACGAGCAGTACTTC.

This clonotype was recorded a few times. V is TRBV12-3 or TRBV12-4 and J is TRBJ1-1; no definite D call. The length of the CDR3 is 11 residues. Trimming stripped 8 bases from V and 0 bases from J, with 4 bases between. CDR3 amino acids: CASGVNTEAFF. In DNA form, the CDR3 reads TGTGCCAGCGGGGTGAACACTGAAGCTTTCTTT.

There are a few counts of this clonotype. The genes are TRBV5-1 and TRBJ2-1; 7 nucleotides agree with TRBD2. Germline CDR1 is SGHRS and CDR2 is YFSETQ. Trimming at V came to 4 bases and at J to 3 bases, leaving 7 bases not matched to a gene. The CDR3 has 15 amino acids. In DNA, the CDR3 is TGCGCCAGCAGCGCTGGACTAGGCGGCTACAATGAGCAGTTCTTC. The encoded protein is CASSAGLGGYNEQFF.

CDR3 sequence (DNA): TGTGCCAGCAGTGAAAGGCTAGCGGGGTACACCGGGGAGCTGTTTTTT. As protein: CASSERLAGYTGELFF. The chain has TRBV2 and TRBJ2-2, with 9 bases matching TRBD2. Per germline, CDR1 SNHLY and CDR2 FYNNEI. This CDR3 spans 16 amino acids. V trimming: 2 bases; J trimming: 3 bases; junction bases outside the gene matches: 4.

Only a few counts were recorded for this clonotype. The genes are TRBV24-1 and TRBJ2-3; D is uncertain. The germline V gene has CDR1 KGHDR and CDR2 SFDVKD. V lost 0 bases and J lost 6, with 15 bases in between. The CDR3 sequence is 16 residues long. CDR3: CATSDLPPTVSDTQYF. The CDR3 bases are TGTGCCACCAGTGATTTGCCCCCTACAGTTTCGGATACGCAGTATTTT.

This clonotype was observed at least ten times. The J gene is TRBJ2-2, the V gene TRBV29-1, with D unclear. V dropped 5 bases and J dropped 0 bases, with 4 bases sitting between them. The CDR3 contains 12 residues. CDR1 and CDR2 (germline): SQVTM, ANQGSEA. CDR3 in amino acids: CSVLPNTGELFF. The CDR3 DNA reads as TGCAGCGTTCTGCCGAACACCGGGGAGCTGTTTTTT.

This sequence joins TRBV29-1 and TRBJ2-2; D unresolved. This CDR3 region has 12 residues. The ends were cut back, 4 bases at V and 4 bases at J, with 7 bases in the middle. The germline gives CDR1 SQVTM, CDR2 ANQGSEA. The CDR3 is CSVAGFTGELFF. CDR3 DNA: TGCAGCGTTGCTGGGTTCACCGGGGAGCTGTTTTTT.